Reported below is one TCR beta chain. Antigen specificity is unknown. Trimming shortened V by 5 bases and J by 10 bases, and 14 bases separated the two germline ends. This CDR3 has 12 amino acids. Per the germline V gene, CDR1 is MNHEY and CDR2 is SMNVEV (reference sequence). An Oncomine TCR Beta short-read assay was used to sequence the DNA from cultured CD4+ T cells. TCRdb processed the PCR reads anew with MiXCR; each CDR3 protein has one entry. The repertoire holds a few thousand distinct CDR3 sequences, 24% seen once, with less than 65% in the top ten. These data come from a study of vaccination and CD4 T cells after COVID-19. Treatment noted: approximately nine-day PBMC culture with coronavirus spike peptide pools or control peptides (ViraFEST assay).

The TCR comes from a human donor who had recovered from COVID-19. This sequence joins TRBV27 and TRBJ1-1; D gene uncertain. The sequenced sample was CD4+ T cells from blood, cultured in vitro, obtained after SARS-CoV-2 vaccination. CDR3: CASSRGGLGAFF. Here the CDR3 DNA reads TGTGCCAGCAGTCGGGGAGGGTTGGGAGCTTTCTTT.